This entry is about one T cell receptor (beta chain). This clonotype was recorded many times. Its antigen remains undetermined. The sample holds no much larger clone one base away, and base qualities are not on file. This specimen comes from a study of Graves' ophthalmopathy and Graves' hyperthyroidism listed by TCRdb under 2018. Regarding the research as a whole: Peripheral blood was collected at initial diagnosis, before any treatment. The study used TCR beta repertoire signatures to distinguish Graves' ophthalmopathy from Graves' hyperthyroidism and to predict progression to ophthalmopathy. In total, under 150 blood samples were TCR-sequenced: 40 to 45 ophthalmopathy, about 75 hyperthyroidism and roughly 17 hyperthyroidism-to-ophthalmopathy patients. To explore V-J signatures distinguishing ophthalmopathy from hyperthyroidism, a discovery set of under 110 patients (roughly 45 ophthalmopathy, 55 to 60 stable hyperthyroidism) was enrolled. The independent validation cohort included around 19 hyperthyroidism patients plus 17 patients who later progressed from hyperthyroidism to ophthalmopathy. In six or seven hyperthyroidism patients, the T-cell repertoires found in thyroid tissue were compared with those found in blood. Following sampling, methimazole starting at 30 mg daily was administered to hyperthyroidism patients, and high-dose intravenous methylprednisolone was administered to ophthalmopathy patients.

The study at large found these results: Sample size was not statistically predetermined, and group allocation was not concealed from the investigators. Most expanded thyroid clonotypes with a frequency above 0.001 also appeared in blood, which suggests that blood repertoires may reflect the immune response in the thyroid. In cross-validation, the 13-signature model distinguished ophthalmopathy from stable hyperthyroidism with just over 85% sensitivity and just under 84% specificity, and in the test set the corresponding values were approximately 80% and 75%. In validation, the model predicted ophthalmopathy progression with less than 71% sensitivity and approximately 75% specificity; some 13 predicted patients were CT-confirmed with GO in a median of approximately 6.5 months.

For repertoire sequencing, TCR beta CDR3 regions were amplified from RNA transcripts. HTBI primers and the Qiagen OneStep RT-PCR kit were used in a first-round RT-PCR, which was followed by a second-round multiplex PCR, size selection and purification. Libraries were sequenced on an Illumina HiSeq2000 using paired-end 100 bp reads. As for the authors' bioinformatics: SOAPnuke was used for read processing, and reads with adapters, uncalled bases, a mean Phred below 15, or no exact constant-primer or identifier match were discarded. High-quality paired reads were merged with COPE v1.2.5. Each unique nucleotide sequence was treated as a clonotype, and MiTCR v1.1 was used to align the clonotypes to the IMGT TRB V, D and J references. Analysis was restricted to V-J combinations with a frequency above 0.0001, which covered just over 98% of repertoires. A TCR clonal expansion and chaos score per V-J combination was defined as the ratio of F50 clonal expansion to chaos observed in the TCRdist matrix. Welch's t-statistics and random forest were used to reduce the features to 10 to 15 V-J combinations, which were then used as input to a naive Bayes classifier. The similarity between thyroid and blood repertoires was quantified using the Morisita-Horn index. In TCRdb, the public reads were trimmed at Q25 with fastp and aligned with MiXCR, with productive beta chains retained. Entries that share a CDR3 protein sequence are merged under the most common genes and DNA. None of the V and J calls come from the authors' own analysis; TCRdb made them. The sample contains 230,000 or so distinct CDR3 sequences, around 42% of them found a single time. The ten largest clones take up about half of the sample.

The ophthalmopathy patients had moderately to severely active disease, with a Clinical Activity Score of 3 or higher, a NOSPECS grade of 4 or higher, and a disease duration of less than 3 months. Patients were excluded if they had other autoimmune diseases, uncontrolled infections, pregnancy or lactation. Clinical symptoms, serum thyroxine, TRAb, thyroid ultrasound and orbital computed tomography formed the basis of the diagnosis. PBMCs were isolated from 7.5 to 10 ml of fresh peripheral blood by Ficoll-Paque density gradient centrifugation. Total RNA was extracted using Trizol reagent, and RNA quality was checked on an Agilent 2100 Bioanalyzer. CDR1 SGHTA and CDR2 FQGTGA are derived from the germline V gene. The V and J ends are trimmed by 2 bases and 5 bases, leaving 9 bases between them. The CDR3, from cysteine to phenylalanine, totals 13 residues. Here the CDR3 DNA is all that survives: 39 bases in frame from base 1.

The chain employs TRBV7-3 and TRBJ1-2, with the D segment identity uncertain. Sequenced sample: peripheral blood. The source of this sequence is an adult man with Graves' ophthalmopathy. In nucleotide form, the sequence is TGTGCCAGCAGCTTATTGGACGGGTATGGCTACACCTTC. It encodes CASSLLDGYGYTF.